The next 3 T cell receptor beta chains were all read from a single sample in a study of blood T cell repertoires in COVID-19. Sequenced by immunoSEQ multiplex PCR; TCRdb stores in-frame clones only, minus some. Among under 200,000 clones listed, around 90% were seen once. The source material was peripheral blood. The receptors here all came from a man aged 60 to 75 with COVID-19, enrolled during active disease.

The chain's CDR3 is CASSLTSGANYGYTF. The CDR3 nucleotides read TGTGCCAGCAGCTTGACATCGGGGGCTAACTATGGCTACACCTTC. This rearrangement joins TRBV11-3 to TRBJ1-2; TRBD1 might be the D (5 bases). V lost 3 bases and J lost 0, with 11 bases in between. CDR3 length: 15 amino acids. The germline CDR1 and CDR2 sequences are SGHNT and YENEEA.

In this sample, this clone turned up a few times. V and J are TRBV7-2 and TRBJ2-7, with 8 bases identical to TRBD1. Germline CDR1 and CDR2: SGHTA and FQGNSA. V lost 5 bases, J lost 2 bases, and 8 bases stayed unmatched. The CDR3 is made up of 15 amino acids. The CDR3 DNA sequence: TGTGCCAGCAGCATAGAGACAGGGGCGGCCTACGAGCAGTACTTC. It is translated as CASSIETGAAYEQYF. Drawing the rest from reference TRBV7-2 and TRBJ2-7, the complete variable domain is GAGVSQSPSNKVTEKGKDVELRCDPISGHTALYWYRQSLGQGLEFLIYFQGNSAPDKSGLPSDRFSAERTGGSVSTLTIQRTQQEDSAVYLCASSIETGAAYEQYFGPGTRLTVT.

This chain links TRBV2 with TRBJ2-5; D ambiguous. The CDR3 totals 15 residues. The germline V gene has CDR1 SNHLY and CDR2 FYNNEI. The ends were cut back, 5 bases at V and 1 base at J, with 14 bases in the middle. The CDR3 sequence: CASSFAGGSQETQYF. The CDR3 DNA reads TGTGCCAGCAGTTTCGCCGGCGGCAGCCAAGAGACCCAGTACTTC.